The sequence of this TCR beta chain was determined in a study of T cell repertoires in cytomegalovirus infection. Study-level information: Public TCR beta signature analysis indicated the presence of both CMV infection and matching HLA type.

This clonotype was counted ten times or more. Its cognate antigen is unknown. Study results and caveats: Frequencies of public TCR beta families were cumulated, and this identified carriers of CMV plus the relevant HLA.

Each CDR3 protein gets one entry after TCRdb re-called the reads with MiXCR. The sample carries under 250,000 distinct CDR3 sequences, 10% to 15% recorded once. Germline CDR1 reads SGHAT; CDR2 reads FQNNGV. The V gene lost 7 bases and the J gene lost 5 bases, with 17 bases spanning the gap. This CDR3 has 15 amino acids. The sample comprised PBMCs. The chain is built from TRBV11-2 and TRBJ2-2, with D tentatively TRBD2 (5 bases). This clonotype was obtained from a human donor in good health (CMV status not recorded). Some clones in this sample may be carry-over from other donors' samples. The CDR3 region has the DNA TGTGCCAGCATCACGGGGATACCAGGTACCGGGGAGCTGTTTTTT. Protein product: CASITGIPGTGELFF.